The 2 T cell receptor beta chains reported below all come from one sample, sequenced in a study of blood T cell repertoires in COVID-19 (dated by TCRdb to between 2020 and 2021). The library was obtained by the immunoSEQ multiplex PCR assay. TCRdb retrieved this table from immuneACCESS and kept in-frame rearrangements only. Not all clones are present; in checked studies, unresolved V genes account for under half, and no reason is known for the remainder. In all, the sample holds 150,000 to 200,000 clones, and almost 80% of those were seen once. The top ten clonotypes cover around a sixth of the sample. Sequencing was done on a sample of PBMCs or T cells enriched from blood (not recorded which). The receptors come from a woman in her forties or fifties who had recovered from COVID-19.

This clone was recorded a few times. The genes are TRBV6-5 and TRBJ1-5; 8 nucleotides align to TRBD1. V lost 8 bases, J lost 3 bases, and 3 bases stayed unmatched. Germline V gives CDR1 MNHEY, CDR2 SVGAGI. The CDR3 is made up of 13 amino acids. CDR3 coding DNA: TGTGCCAGCCGACAGGGGCCCAATCAGCCCCAGCATTTT. The encoded protein is CASRQGPNQPQHF.

The CDR3 DNA sequence: TGCAGCGTTGATCCAGGGAATTCTGGAAACACCATATATTTT. It encodes CSVDPGNSGNTIYF. The rearrangement uses TRBV29-1 and TRBJ1-3; TRBD1 is a possible D gene (5 bases). Germline-derived CDR1 and CDR2 are SQVTM and ANQGSEA. The CDR3 has 14 amino acids. Between the trimmed V and J ends, which lost 3 bases and 1 base, there was a span of 10 bases. Supplemented by reference TRBV29-1 and TRBJ1-3, the full variable domain reads SAVISQKPSRDICQRGTSLTIQCQVDSQVTMMFWYRQQPGQSLTLIATANQGSEATYESGFVIDKFPISRPNLTFSTLTVSNMSPEDSSIYLCSVDPGNSGNTIYFGEGSWLTVV.